This T cell receptor beta chain was documented in a study of TIL therapy for anti-PD-1-resistant metastatic lung cancer. The libraries were made with immunoSEQ v3. Using immunoSEQ multiplex PCR, the repertoire was profiled, and TCRdb retains in-frame clones only, with some absent. The data contain 50,000 to 65,000 clones, roughly two thirds of them singletons. Time point of the sample: pre-treatment sample, taken before nivolumab and TIL therapy. The sample holds a few counts of this clone. This clonotype was sampled from a person between 30 and 80 years old with non-small cell lung cancer. The source material was blood, sampled at baseline.

The CDR3 bases are TGCAGCGTCGGGAGTGGCACCGGGGAGCTGTTTTTT. Translation: CSVGSGTGELFF. This chain links TRBV29-1 with TRBJ2-2; the D gene is possibly TRBD2 (6 bases). Germline V gene sequence: CDR1 SQVTM, CDR2 ANQGSEA. Trimming shortened V by 6 bases and J by 4 bases, and 9 bases separated the two germline ends. The CDR3 is 12 residues long.